Below, one TCR beta chain is given with its context. The source of the sample is a study of blood T cell repertoires in COVID-19. The CDR3 is 12 residues long. The germline V gene encodes CDR1 GTSNPN and CDR2 SVGIG (reference sequence). The V end was cut by 4 bases, the J end by 1 base, with 7 bases between. Assay: immunoSEQ multiplex PCR; the TCRdb copy retains only in-frame clones and omits some. Among around 130,000 clones listed, about 83% were seen once. The rearrangement links TRBV30 to TRBJ1-2; unclear D gene. The sequence came from a woman aged 50 to 60 with acute COVID-19. What was sequenced was PBMCs or T cells enriched from blood (not recorded which). The CDR3 DNA sequence: TGTGCCTGGATCGCGAATAACTATGGCTACACCTTC. Its translation is CAWIANNYGYTF.